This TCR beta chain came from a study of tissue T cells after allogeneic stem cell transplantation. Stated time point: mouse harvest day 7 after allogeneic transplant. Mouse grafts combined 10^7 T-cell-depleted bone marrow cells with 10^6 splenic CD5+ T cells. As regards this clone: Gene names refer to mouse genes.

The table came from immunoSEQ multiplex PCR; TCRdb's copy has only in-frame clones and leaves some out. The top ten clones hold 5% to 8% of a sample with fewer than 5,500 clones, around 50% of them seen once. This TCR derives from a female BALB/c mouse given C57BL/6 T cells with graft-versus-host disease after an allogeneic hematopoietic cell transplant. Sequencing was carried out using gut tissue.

This CDR3 is CASSWDRATEVFF. The sequenced CDR3 bases are TGTGCCAGCAGTTGGGACAGGGCCACAGAAGTCTTC. V gene TRBV15 combines with J gene TRBJ1-1; 9 bases agree with TRBD1. The read stops 1 residue short of the end of the CDR3; the missing end is completed from the germline J gene. CDR1 and CDR2 from the germline V gene are SGHND and FRSKSL. The CDR3 has 13 amino acids. J gave up 4 bases and V 4 bases, and 1 base lay outside the gene matches.